The T cell receptor (beta chain) described here comes from a study of blood T cells in healthy people across ages. The overall study: When template switching was applied, about one barcoded beta molecule was captured per two T cells.

A second PCR, run for about 7 to 12 cycles, used a sample-barcoded 5' primer plus a J-beta primer mix. From the 5' RACE reads, TCRdb called clonotypes with MiXCR, one entry per CDR3 protein. The sample holds 900,000 to 950,000 distinct CDR3 sequences, just under 30% seen once. V lost 6 bases and J lost 1, with 12 bases in between. The CDR3 is 14 amino acids. This clonotype has just a few counts. Its antigen is not identified. General study points: Unsorted PBMC material precluded a definitive naive versus antigen-experienced comparison.

The sample was also linked to a second study, of T cells of mothers and their children. That work contributes: Material was donated by three healthy Caucasian mothers and their six children.

The V gene is TRBV12-3 or TRBV12-4, the J gene TRBJ1-1; no reliable D call. This TCR derives from a woman aged 40 to 50 in good health. The sample was blood. The DNA of the CDR3 is TGTGCCAGCAGGCCGAATCGACAGAACACTGAAGCTTTCTTT. It yields the protein CASRPNRQNTEAFF.